The TCR beta chain described here comes from a study of T cell changes during pregnancy in multiple sclerosis. V was pared by 4 bases and J by 7 bases, with 7 bases of the junction left unmatched. From germline, CDR1 is MGHRA and CDR2 YSYEKL. This CDR3 has 16 residues. TCRdb's table, derived via immunoSEQ multiplex PCR, lists solely in-frame clones and lacks some. The sample consists of about 38,000 clones, 94% of them appearing once. This chain joins TRBV4-1 and TRBJ1-6; 10 bases are a match to TRBD1. This TCR derives from a female donor with multiple sclerosis, enrolled in a pregnancy study. The source material was CD4+ T cells from peripheral blood mononuclear cells, sampled in the second trimester of pregnancy. CDR3: CASSRARQGANSPLHF. The CDR3 region has the DNA TGCGCCAGCAGCCGAGCTCGACAGGGGGCGAATTCACCCCTCCACTTT.